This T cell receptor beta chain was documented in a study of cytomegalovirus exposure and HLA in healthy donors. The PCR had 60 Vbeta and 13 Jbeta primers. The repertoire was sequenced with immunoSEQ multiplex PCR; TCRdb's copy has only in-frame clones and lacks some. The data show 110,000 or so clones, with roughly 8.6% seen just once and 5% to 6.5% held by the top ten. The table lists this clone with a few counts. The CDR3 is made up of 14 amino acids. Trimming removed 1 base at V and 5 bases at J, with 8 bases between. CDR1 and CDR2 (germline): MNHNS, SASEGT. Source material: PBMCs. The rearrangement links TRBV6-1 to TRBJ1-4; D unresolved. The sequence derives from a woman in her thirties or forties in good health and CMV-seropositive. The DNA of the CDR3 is TGTGCCAGCAGTGAAGATCCCCGGAATGAAAAACTGTTTTTT. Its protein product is CASSEDPRNEKLFF.